These 3 T cell receptor beta chains came from one sample sequenced in a study of T cells in Graves' hyperthyroidism and ophthalmopathy. Amplification of TCR beta CDR3 regions used RNA as the template. Carried out on the TCR CDR3, a first-round RT-PCR used the HTBI primer set. TCRdb reprocessed the multiplex PCR reads with MiXCR, giving one entry per CDR3 protein. The table has 300,000 or so distinct CDR3 sequences, about 18% seen once; the top ten hold 55% to 60%. Sequenced input: blood. The receptors were gathered from an older woman with Graves' ophthalmopathy.

This chain links TRBV12-3 or TRBV12-4 with TRBJ1-5, with D perhaps matching TRBD1 (6 bases). This CDR3 region has 15 residues. Trimming took 5 bases from V and 4 from J, leaving 15 bases between them. This CDR3 reads CASSARQADNQPQHF. CDR3 DNA sequence: TGTGCCAGCAGTGCTCGACAGGCGGATAATCAGCCCCAGCATTTT.

In this sample, this clonotype turned up many times. The V gene is TRBV5-1, the J gene TRBJ2-3; unclear D gene. The V gene's germline CDR1 is SGHRS and CDR2 YFSETQ. The CDR3 runs 15 residues. V lost 0 bases and J lost 3, with 11 bases in between. The CDR3 region is CASSLGSFGTDTQYF. The CDR3 DNA reads TGCGCCAGCAGCTTGGGGAGTTTTGGTACAGATACGCAGTATTTT.

The rearrangement joins TRBV5-1 to TRBJ1-2, with TRBD1 matching 10 bases. J gave up 8 bases and V 0 bases, and 4 bases lay outside the gene matches. Looked up from germline, CDR1 is SGHRS and CDR2 is YFSETQ. This CDR3 has 14 amino acids. This CDR3 reads CASSLAGTGEGYTF. CDR3 DNA: TGCGCCAGCAGCTTGGCCGGGACAGGGGAGGGCTACACCTTC.